This passage covers 24 T cell receptor beta chains from one sample sequenced in a study of cytomegalovirus exposure and HLA in healthy donors. Researchers ran the PCR with 60 Vbeta and 13 Jbeta primers. TCRdb's copy holds only in-frame clones and misses some; the assay was immunoSEQ multiplex PCR. The sample contains over 60,000 clones, 65% to 70% of which appear only once. Sequenced material: PBMCs. The receptors originated from a male donor in good health and CMV-seropositive.

The CDR3 protein is CASSQPGQNTEAFF. In DNA form, the CDR3 reads TGTGCCAGCAGCCAGCCGGGACAGAACACTGAAGCTTTCTTT. The chain recombines TRBV7-9 with TRBJ1-1, with a weak D call TRBD1 (6 bases). This CDR3 is 14 amino acids long. Germline V gene lookup returns CDR1 SEHNR and CDR2 FQNEAQ (reference sequence). Trimming cost V 5 bases and J 1 base, with 11 bases left between them.

The CDR3 loop reads CASSLAGQGGGYTF. The CDR3 DNA is TGTGCCAGCAGCTTAGCTGGACAGGGTGGTGGCTACACCTTC. This sequence joins TRBV7-9 and TRBJ1-2, with 8 nucleotides matching TRBD1. The CDR3 runs 14 residues. The V gene end was trimmed by 0 bases and the J gene end by 7 bases; junction bases not matched to a gene: 4. Germline CDR1 SEHNR, CDR2 FQNEAQ (reference sequence).

The chain recombines TRBV10-3 with TRBJ2-7, with a tentative D call TRBD1 (6 bases). This CDR3 contains 14 residues. V lost 6 bases, J lost 4 bases, and 16 bases lay in between. The germline V gene encodes CDR1 ENHRY and CDR2 SYGVKD. The CDR3 bases are TGTGCCATCAGCCCGTTAGCTCAGGGGTACGAGCAGTACTTC. It specifies CAISPLAQGYEQYF.

The V and J genes are TRBV4-3 and TRBJ2-5, with no clear D. Germline CDR1 and CDR2: LGHNA and YSLEER. Between the trimmed V and J ends, which lost 4 bases and 5 bases, there was a span of 11 bases. This CDR3 comprises 13 residues. CDR3 sequence reads: CASSPALRETQYF. The CDR3 bases are TGCGCCAGCAGCCCCGCTTTACGGGAGACCCAGTACTTC.

The CDR3 DNA reads as TGTGCCAGCTCACCGGACCTCGGTGGAGGGACTGAAGCTTTCTTT. Residues: CASSPDLGGGTEAFF. V usage is TRBV18 and J usage is TRBJ1-1, with D hard to call. Trimming removed 3 bases at V and 5 bases at J, with 16 bases between. This CDR3 comprises 15 residues. Germline V gives CDR1 KGHSH, CDR2 LQKENI.

In this sample, this clone turned up a few times. The V call is TRBV2, the J call TRBJ1-1; 7 positions match TRBD1. The CDR3 spans 12 residues. CDR1 and CDR2 (germline): SNHLY, FYNNEI. Trimming cost V 6 bases and J 5 bases; bases outside gene matches: 3. The CDR3 DNA sequence: TGTGCCAGCAGCGTACAGGGGACTGAAGCTTTCTTT. Its protein is CASSVQGTEAFF.

On this clone: One end of the junction does not line up with germline, which may come from a read error. V is TRBV9 and J is TRBJ1-2; D is undetermined. In germline, CDR1 is SGDLS, CDR2 YYNGEE. The CDR3 runs to 12 residues. The CDR3 sequence: CASRSNQAPLAF. In nucleotides, the CDR3 is TGTGCCAGCAGGTCGAACCAAGCCCCTCTGGCCTTC.

This clone came up many times. V is TRBV4-3 and J is TRBJ1-2, with 8 bases identical to TRBD1. V shed 0 bases, J shed 4 bases, and the junction held 4 bases outside the gene matches. Germline V gives CDR1 LGHNA, CDR2 YSLEER. The CDR3 sequence is 15 residues long. Here the CDR3 reads CASSQELQGAYGYTF. The CDR3 DNA is TGCGCCAGCAGCCAAGAGCTTCAGGGGGCCTATGGCTACACCTTC.

This clone showed up just a few times. The V gene is TRBV5-1, the J gene TRBJ2-5, with 7 bases lining up with TRBD1. Unmatched junction bases numbered 11, after V lost 4 bases and J lost 5 bases. Germline V gene lookup returns CDR1 SGHRS and CDR2 YFSETQ. CDR3 length: 15 amino acids. This CDR3 reads CASSPGIGGEETQYF. CDR3 DNA sequence: TGCGCCAGCAGCCCGGGGATAGGGGGCGAGGAGACCCAGTACTTC.

V is TRBV12-5 and J is TRBJ2-5; 7 bases are shared with TRBD2. CDR1 and CDR2 (germline): LGHNT, FRNRAP. This CDR3 comprises 17 residues. With 4 bases clipped from V and 0 bases from J, the junction kept 11 bases outside the gene matches. CDR3 DNA sequence: TGTGCTAGTGGTTCTCGCCCTGCGCGGGGGTACCAAGAGACCCAGTACTTC. Translated, it gives CASGSRPARGYQETQYF. Based on the CDR3 plus reference TRBV12-5 and TRBJ2-5, the full variable domain is DARVTQTPRHKVTEMGQEVTMRCQPILGHNTVFWYRQTMMQGLELLAYFRNRAPLDDSGMPKDRFSAEMPDATLATLKIQPSEPRDSAVYFCASGSRPARGYQETQYFGPGTRLLVL.

The rearrangement uses TRBV19 and TRBJ1-4, with 8 bases identical to TRBD1. The CDR3 totals 15 residues. Germline V lookup: CDR1 LNHDA, CDR2 SQIVND (reference sequence). V was pared by 8 bases and J by 7 bases, with 12 bases of the junction left unmatched. CDR3 protein: CASVMAGTGPEKLFF. The CDR3 nucleotides read TGTGCCAGTGTTATGGCCGGGACAGGACCTGAAAAACTGTTTTTT. Variable domain in full (rest from reference TRBV19 and TRBJ1-4): DGGITQSPKYLFRKEGQNVTLSCEQNLNHDAMYWYRQDPGQGLRLIYYSQIVNDFQKGDIAEGYSVSREKKESFPLTVTSAQKNPTAFYLCASVMAGTGPEKLFFGSGTQLSVL.

This chain uses TRBV27 with TRBJ1-4; 7 nucleotides align to TRBD1. CDR1 MNHEY and CDR2 SMNVEV come from the germline V gene (reference sequence). The CDR3 spans 17 residues. With 6 bases clipped from V and 5 bases from J, the junction kept 15 bases outside the gene matches. The CDR3 nucleotides are TGTGCCAGCAGATTTATAGGCGGGGACAGACAGAATGAAAAACTGTTTTTT. It is translated as CASRFIGGDRQNEKLFF.

This clone qualifies as medium-sized. The gene calls are TRBV4-1 and TRBJ1-1; TRBD1 matches at 7 bases. Germline lookup yields CDR1 MGHRA and CDR2 YSYEKL. Trimming at V came to 2 bases and at J to 6 bases, leaving 6 bases not matched to a gene. The CDR3 is 14 amino acids. This CDR3 reads CASSQPTRGPEAFF. CDR3 nucleotides: TGCGCCAGCAGCCAACCGACAAGGGGGCCTGAAGCTTTCTTT.

This clone has only a few counts. V gene TRBV18 combines with J gene TRBJ1-1; 10 bases fit TRBD1. The germline gives CDR1 KGHSH, CDR2 LQKENI. After removal of 10 bases from V and 4 bases from J, the junction contained 6 bases not matched to a gene. The CDR3 runs 13 residues. This chain's CDR3 is CATRDRGSTEAFF. DNA of the CDR3: TGTGCCACCCGGGACAGGGGTTCCACTGAAGCTTTCTTT.

CDR3 in amino acids: CASSSEYEQYF. DNA for the CDR3: TGTGCCAGCTCCTCGGAGTACGAGCAGTACTTC. The chain uses TRBV18 and TRBJ2-7, with unresolved D. Germline lookup yields CDR1 KGHSH and CDR2 LQKENI. The CDR3 extends over 11 amino acids. Trimming removed 6 bases at V and 4 bases at J, with 7 bases between. Variable domain in full (rest from reference TRBV18 and TRBJ2-7): NAGVMQNPRHLVRRRGQEARLRCSPMKGHSHVYWYRQLPEEGLKFMVYLQKENIIDESGMPKERFSAEFPKEGPSILRIQQVVRGDSAAYFCASSSEYEQYFGPGTRLTVT.

The rearrangement joins TRBV30 to TRBJ2-3, with 8 bases identical to TRBD1. V was pared by 1 base and J by 2 bases, with 8 bases of the junction left unmatched. CDR1 is GTSNPN, CDR2 SVGIG, per germline (reference sequence). This CDR3 spans 16 amino acids. The CDR3 region is CAWSGRDRYPTDTQYF. The CDR3 region has the DNA TGTGCCTGGAGTGGGCGGGACAGGTACCCCACAGATACGCAGTATTTT.

This rearrangement joins TRBV6-1 to TRBJ1-1; TRBD1 might be the D (5 bases). Trimming cost V 7 bases and J 1 base, with 7 bases left between them. This CDR3 has 12 amino acids. Germline values: CDR1 MNHNS, CDR2 SASEGT. The CDR3 reads CASIGQNTEAFF. Here the CDR3 DNA reads TGTGCCAGCATCGGACAGAACACTGAAGCTTTCTTT.

The CDR3 here is CASSHLAGTYEQYF. In DNA, the CDR3 is TGTGCCAGCAGCCATCTAGCGGGGACCTACGAGCAGTACTTC. This chain links TRBV6-1 with TRBJ2-7; 9 nucleotides align to TRBD2. Germline CDR1 and CDR2: MNHNS and SASEGT. The CDR3 length is 14 residues. V was clipped by 6 bases and J by 2 bases; unmatched bases: 5.

The chain is built from TRBV11-2 and TRBJ1-1; 9 bases fit TRBD1. Germline CDR1 SGHAT, CDR2 FQNNGV. With V trimmed by 4 bases and J by 0 bases, 3 bases remained unmatched. CDR3 length equals 15 residues. The CDR3 nucleotides read TGTGCCAGCAGCTCAGGGACAGGGTTGAACACTGAAGCTTTCTTT. This translates into CASSSGTGLNTEAFF. Full variable domain (outside the CDR3, taken from reference TRBV11-2 and TRBJ1-1): EAGVAQSPRYKIIEKRQSVAFWCNPISGHATLYWYQQILGQGPKLLIQFQNNGVVDDSQLPKDRFSAERLKGVDSTLKIQPAKLEDSAVYLCASSSGTGLNTEAFFGQGTRLTVV.

V usage is TRBV10-2 and J usage is TRBJ2-1; 8 positions match TRBD2. The CDR3 is made up of 13 amino acids. Germline V gives CDR1 WSHSY, CDR2 SAAADI. Unmatched junction bases numbered 8, after V lost 2 bases and J lost 14 bases. CDR3 loop: CASSEISGVQEFF. The CDR3 DNA is TGCGCCAGCAGTGAGATTAGCGGGGTACAGGAGTTCTTC.

This clone has a handful of counts. The chain is built from TRBV7-6 and TRBJ2-5; TRBD1 matches 8 bases. V dropped 1 base and J dropped 7; count of bases not matched to a gene: 14. The germline gives CDR1 SGHVS, CDR2 FNYEAQ. This CDR3 is built from 17 residues. DNA for the CDR3: TGTGCCAGCAGCTTAGTATCTACCGGGACAGGAGGGGGGACCCAGTACTTC. Translating gives CASSLVSTGTGGGTQYF.

V usage is TRBV5-1 and J usage is TRBJ1-1; 9 bases agree with TRBD1. CDR3 length: 14 amino acids. Germline V CDR1 and CDR2: SGHRS, YFSETQ. V gave up 1 base and J gave up 5 bases; unmatched junction bases: 3. The CDR3 spells CASSLRQGETEAFF. The CDR3 DNA follows: TGCGCCAGCAGCTTGAGACAGGGGGAAACTGAAGCTTTCTTT.

This chain links TRBV4-1 with TRBJ2-3, with 7 bases matching TRBD2. Germline trimming cut 4 bases from V and 4 bases from J; bases unmatched to any gene: 17. Germline V gene lookup returns CDR1 MGHRA and CDR2 YSYEKL. The CDR3 totals 18 residues. The CDR3 DNA follows: TGCGCCAGCAGCCCCCTCGGGTTTGCGGGAGATACAGCAGATACGCAGTATTTT. Amino acid sequence: CASSPLGFAGDTADTQYF.

The gene calls are TRBV30 and TRBJ2-3; 8 nucleotides agree with TRBD1. The CDR3 consists of 15 residues. Germline-derived CDR1 and CDR2 are GTSNPN and SVGIG (reference sequence). Trimming removed 4 bases from V and 4 bases from J; junction bases left unmatched: 10. The CDR3 reads CAWKRTGLRADTQYF. The DNA of the CDR3 is TGTGCCTGGAAAAGGACAGGGCTTCGGGCAGATACGCAGTATTTT. Based on the CDR3 plus reference TRBV30 and TRBJ2-3, the full variable domain is SQTIHQWPATLVQPVGSPLSLECTVEGTSNPNLYWYRQAAGRGLQLLFYSVGIGQISSEVPQNLSASRPQDRQFILSSKKLLLSDSGFYLCAWKRTGLRADTQYFGPGTRLTVL.